This TCR beta chain was recorded in a study of chemoradiotherapy in HPV16-positive cancers (dated by TCRdb to between 2020 and 2023). In the study overall: Candidate HPV-specific T-cell clones and common TCR motifs were defined by functional T-cell assays performed on cells from two HPV16-positive patients. The study asked whether T-cell immunity to the HPV oncoproteins E6 and E7 changes during chemoradiotherapy and whether this immunity affects survival. TCR repertoires from over 75 patients with HPV-related cancers were then used to track the candidate HPV-specific TCRs and motifs. Results the study describes overall, beyond this receptor: Expansion of candidate HPV-specific clones and E7-related TCR motifs was observed in the tumor microenvironment during treatment, whereas no such expansion was observed for non-HPV-specific T cells. In HPV16-positive patients, expansion of HPV-responsive T cells during chemoradiotherapy was associated with improved recurrence-free survival. The survival association was reported for HPV16-positive patients, and the functional definition of HPV-specific T cells was derived from only a couple of HPV16-positive patients.

From cysteine to phenylalanine, the CDR3 is 14 amino acids long. CDR3 DNA is the only sequence kept; it has 42 bases, read in frame from the first base. V is pared back by 1 base and J by 3 bases, with 7 bases lying between the germline termini. The germline V gene encodes CDR1 SGHAT and CDR2 FQNNGV. Repertoires were sampled repeatedly over the course of chemoradiotherapy, so clonal expansion could be followed in the tumor microenvironment. Library generation was performed with the immunoSEQ multiplex PCR assay. This is the immuneACCESS table as TCRdb keeps it, with only in-frame sequences that have V and J called. A part of the clones is gone; compared with another copy, unresolved V genes explain less than half, and the rest is unexplained. The sample table lists about 14,000 clones, approximately 90% of them with a count of one. About 3.9% of the sample lies in the top ten. For this clone: Its antigen has not been determined. No per-base quality is available; no much larger clone lies one base away.

The starting material was tumor tissue, obtained from a patient who underwent chemoradiotherapy. The TCR comes from a human donor with HPV-associated anogenital cancer. Recombination linked TRBV11-2 to TRBJ2-1, with no reliable assignment of the D segment. The DNA sequence is as follows: TGTGCCAGCAGCTTAGGCGCGCTCTACAATGAGCAGTTCTTC. Its amino acids are CASSLGALYNEQFF.